Described below is a single T cell receptor beta chain sequence and its context. Antigen specificity is unknown. The junction differs from germline at one of its ends, possibly a read error. Germline assignment: CDR1 SEHNR and CDR2 FQNEAQ (reference sequence). The CDR3 totals 16 residues. Random hexamers were used to reverse transcribe the RNA input (about 0.5 to 1 ug). Amplification of TCR beta CDR3 used immunoSEQ multiplex PCR across 54 Vbeta and 13 Jbeta. TCRdb fed the immunoSEQ multiplex PCR reads into MiXCR, producing one record per CDR3 protein. The sample records 250,000 to 350,000 distinct CDR3 sequences, about 92% being singletons. The source of the sample is a study of CD8 T cells in Susac syndrome. The study, taken as a whole, reports: Individuals included in the TCR sequencing and HLA analysis were acknowledged by the study to be relatively few in number.

TCR beta sequences were obtained from blood CD8+ and CD4+ T cells. Included as multiple sclerosis controls were treatment-naive patients who had stable or active relapsing-remitting disease. This TCR came from a human donor with multiple sclerosis. V and J are TRBV7-9 and TRBJ1-2; D may be TRBD1 (5 bases). The sequenced sample was CD4+ T cells from PBMCs. CDR3 amino acids: CASSQAGQGAGGIVAF. DNA of the CDR3: TGTGCCAGCAGCCAAGCGGGCCAGGGTGCGGGAGGGATTGTTGCCTTC.